One sample yielded the 29 T cell receptor beta chains listed below, sequenced in a study of radiation and T cells in renal cell carcinoma. Here immunoSEQ multiplex PCR was the method, and the copy in TCRdb shows in-frame clones only, minus some. The sample includes tens of thousands of clones, roughly 85% of them seen just once. Time point here: blood 2 weeks post-SBRT. Treatment of the sample: 15 Gy SBRT to primary tumor, nephrectomy 4 weeks later. The material was blood, obtained from a patient whose treatment included radiotherapy and nephrectomy. The receptor set was obtained from a woman in her forties or fifties with renal cell carcinoma.

The V gene is TRBV29-1, the J gene TRBJ2-2; a possible D gene is TRBD2 (5 bases). V gave up 6 bases and J gave up 7 bases, with 15 bases separating them. Germline V gene lookup returns CDR1 SQVTM and CDR2 ANQGSEA. The CDR3 has 13 residues. The CDR3 DNA reads TGCAGCGTCTCTCGGACCGGGGTCGGGGAGCTGTTTTTT. Encoded protein: CSVSRTGVGELFF.

V is TRBV5-4 and J is TRBJ2-7, with D perhaps TRBD2 (5 bases). Germline assignment: CDR1 SGHNT and CDR2 YYREEE (reference sequence). The CDR3 is made up of 14 amino acids. V was shortened by 2 bases and J by 1 base, with 10 bases between the two germline ends. The CDR3 is CASSFTTGSYEQYF. The CDR3 bases are TGTGCCAGCAGCTTTACGACGGGGTCCTACGAGCAGTACTTC.

This chain joins TRBV4-3 and TRBJ1-5, with D uncertain. Trimming cost V 2 bases and J 5 bases, with 16 bases left between them. Germline V lookup: CDR1 LGHNA, CDR2 YSLEER. The CDR3 consists of 16 residues. The CDR3 is CASSQNNLARDQPQHF. CDR3 DNA sequence: TGCGCCAGCAGCCAAAATAATCTGGCTCGGGATCAGCCCCAGCATTTT.

The chain joins TRBV28 to TRBJ2-7, with D possibly TRBD2 on 5 matching bases. This CDR3 contains 14 residues. Germline V lookup: CDR1 MDHEN, CDR2 SYDVKM. The V end lost 6 bases, the J end lost 5 bases, and 17 bases lay between the germline ends. CDR3: CASRPREGRDEQYF. CDR3 bases: TGTGCCAGCAGACCCCGTGAGGGAAGAGACGAGCAGTACTTC.

This chain joins TRBV4-3 and TRBJ1-6; possibly TRBD1 for D (5 bases). Trimming shortened V by 3 bases and J by 8 bases, and 17 bases separated the two germline ends. The CDR3 spans 16 residues. Germline V gene sequence: CDR1 LGHNA, CDR2 YSLEER. The CDR3 nucleotides are TGCGCCAGCAGCCACGCTAAGCAGGGTTTGGATTCACCCCTCCACTTT. It is translated as CASSHAKQGLDSPLHF.

The chain has TRBV13 and TRBJ2-7; 7 bases align to TRBD1. The CDR3 runs 15 residues. CDR1 and CDR2 from the germline V gene are PRHDT and FYEKMQ (reference sequence). The J segment lost 6 bases and the V segment lost 0 bases, leaving 8 bases of the junction unmatched. CDR3 bases: TGTGCCAGCAGCTTAGGACAGGGGCTCGTCGCCGAGCAGTACTTC. Translating gives CASSLGQGLVAEQYF.

The chain combines TRBV5-1 with TRBJ2-7, with D perhaps matching TRBD2 (6 bases). Germline assignment: CDR1 SGHRS and CDR2 YFSETQ. With 4 bases removed from V and 5 bases from J, the gap between germline ends came to 16 bases. The CDR3 is made up of 14 amino acids. The CDR3 is CASSPGTQGNEQYF. The CDR3 nucleotides are TGCGCCAGCAGCCCCGGGACTCAAGGAAACGAGCAGTACTTC.

The chain combines TRBV5-6 with TRBJ2-7; 7 positions match TRBD1. Looked up from germline, CDR1 is SGHDT and CDR2 is YYEEEE. The CDR3 totals 12 residues. V lost 5 bases to trimming and J lost 6 bases; unmatched junction nucleotides: 5. The chain's CDR3 is CASSLTGFEQYF. Here the CDR3 DNA reads TGTGCCAGCAGTTTGACAGGGTTCGAGCAGTACTTC.

The genes are TRBV6-5 and TRBJ1-2, with D possibly being TRBD1 (6 bases). CDR1 is MNHEY and CDR2 is SVGAGI in the germline V gene. CDR3 size: 15 residues. Trimming took off 4 bases at V and 7 bases at J, with 19 bases between the two ends. The DNA for the CDR3 is TGTGCCAGCAGTTCAGATTTCGGGGGGGCGGGTGGCTACACCTTC. This gives the protein CASSSDFGGAGGYTF.

This chain links TRBV7-2 with TRBJ2-1; the D is unclear. The CDR3 contains 13 residues. The germline V gene encodes CDR1 SGHTA and CDR2 FQGNSA. Deletions cut 7 bases from V and 0 bases from J, with 7 bases between. Written as DNA, the CDR3 is TGTGCCAGCACCCAGAGCTCCTACAATGAGCAGTTCTTC. Translating gives CASTQSSYNEQFF. The variable domain in full, completed from reference TRBV7-2 and TRBJ2-1, reads GAGVSQSPSNKVTEKGKDVELRCDPISGHTALYWYRQSLGQGLEFLIYFQGNSAPDKSGLPSDRFSAERTGGSVSTLTIQRTQQEDSAVYLCASTQSSYNEQFFGPGTRLTVL.

This clone has a handful of counts. The chain carries TRBV11-3 and TRBJ2-3; D is tentatively TRBD1 or TRBD2 (5 bases each). The CDR3 consists of 17 residues. Per germline, CDR1 SGHNT and CDR2 YENEEA. Between the trimmed V and J ends, which lost 2 bases and 3 bases, there was a span of 18 bases. CDR3 coding DNA: TGTGCCAGCAGCTTAAATGGGGCGGCCGGGGTTACAGATACGCAGTATTTT. Translating it yields CASSLNGAAGVTDTQYF.

The rearrangement uses TRBV9 and TRBJ1-3, with D possibly being TRBD1 (5 bases). Germline V gene data show CDR1 as SGDLS and CDR2 as YYNGEE. V was cut by 5 bases and J by 1 base, with 7 bases left in between. CDR3 length: 13 amino acids. The CDR3 bases are TGTGCCAGCAGGGCAGGGTCTGGAAACACCATATATTTT. Translated: CASRAGSGNTIYF.

The J gene is TRBJ1-3, the V gene TRBV6-1; D gene uncertain. This CDR3 is built from 19 residues. Germline loops: CDR1 MNHNS, CDR2 SASEGT. V was trimmed by 2 bases and J by 4 bases, leaving 24 bases between them. This chain's CDR3 is CASSEIRTAGPAAGNTIYF. CDR3 DNA sequence: TGTGCCAGCAGTGAAATTAGGACGGCTGGACCAGCTGCAGGAAACACCATATATTTT.

This clone appeared a few times. The rearrangement joins TRBV5-1 to TRBJ1-1; 7 nucleotides match TRBD1. The V and J ends lost 4 bases and 3 bases, in that order; junction bases with no gene match: 9. The V gene's germline CDR1 is SGHRS and CDR2 YFSETQ. The CDR3 length is 15 residues. The CDR3 protein is CASSASMTGHTEAFF. In DNA form, the CDR3 reads TGCGCCAGCAGCGCCTCAATGACAGGGCACACTGAAGCTTTCTTT.

The V gene is TRBV5-4, the J gene TRBJ1-6, with a weak D call TRBD1 (5 bases). There are 15 residues in the CDR3. Trimming cost V 0 bases and J 9 bases, with 13 bases left between them. In germline, CDR1 is SGHNT, CDR2 YYREEE (reference sequence). The CDR3 DNA is TGTGCCAGCAGCTTGGTCGCCAGGGAAGGTTCACCCCTCCACTTT. It yields the protein CASSLVAREGSPLHF.

The V gene is TRBV10-3, the J gene TRBJ2-3; tentatively, D is TRBD2 (6 bases). V gave up 4 bases and J gave up 0 bases, with 11 bases separating them. The CDR3 is made up of 15 amino acids. CDR1 and CDR2 from the germline V gene are ENHRY and SYGVKD. The CDR3 is CAISASGDSTDTQYF. The CDR3 nucleotides are TGTGCCATCAGTGCGTCGGGGGATAGCACAGATACGCAGTATTTT.

The chain recombines TRBV5-6 with TRBJ1-6, with D hard to call. V was pared by 1 base and J by 7 bases, with 12 bases between. The length of the CDR3 is 15 residues. CDR1 is SGHDT and CDR2 is YYEEEE in the germline V gene. CDR3 sequence reads: CASSLYGGRNSPLHF. The CDR3 nucleotides are TGTGCCAGCAGCTTGTATGGCGGGAGGAATTCACCCCTCCACTTT.

J is TRBJ2-7 and V is TRBV19, with D perhaps matching TRBD2 (5 bases). V gave up 0 bases and J gave up 3 bases, with 12 bases separating them. The CDR3 is 15 residues long. Per the germline V gene, CDR1 is LNHDA and CDR2 is SQIVND (reference sequence). The CDR3 DNA reads as TGTGCCAGTAGTATAGAGTCCAGGAGGAACTACGAGCAGTACTTC. Protein sequence: CASSIESRRNYEQYF. The variable domain in full, with the rest retrieved from reference TRBV19 and TRBJ2-7, is DGGITQSPKYLFRKEGQNVTLSCEQNLNHDAMYWYRQDPGQGLRLIYYSQIVNDFQKGDIAEGYSVSREKKESFPLTVTSAQKNPTAFYLCASSIESRRNYEQYFGPGTRLTVT.

J is TRBJ2-3 and V is TRBV25-1, with 9 bases fitting TRBD1. The germline CDR1 and CDR2 sequences are MGHDK and SYGVNS. V was pared by 4 bases and J by 10 bases, with 18 bases of the junction left unmatched. The length of the CDR3 is 17 residues. The CDR3 sequence is CASSAHVGQGYPRAQYF. CDR3 sequence (DNA): TGTGCCAGCAGTGCCCACGTGGGACAGGGCTACCCCCGGGCGCAGTATTTT.

This clone was picked up one time. The chain has TRBV28 and TRBJ1-1; TRBD1 matches 8 bases. The CDR3 covers 15 residues. Per germline, CDR1 MDHEN and CDR2 SYDVKM. Losses at the gene ends were 6 bases for V and 11 bases for J; bases not matched to a gene: 17. This chain's CDR3 is CASRLGQGFRTGAFF. CDR3 DNA: TGTGCCAGCAGACTCGGACAGGGCTTCCGCACGGGGGCTTTCTTT.

This chain connects TRBV23-1 to TRBJ1-5; unclear D gene. TRBV23-1 is an open reading frame, and its role is uncertain. CDR3 length equals 13 residues. Trimming pared 2 bases from V and 7 bases from J, leaving 9 bases between. The CDR3 DNA is TGCGCCAGCAGTCAAGACACCCTGCAGCCCCAGCATTTT. Protein: CASSQDTLQPQHF.

The sample holds one count of this clone. The V call is TRBV7-2, the J call TRBJ2-7, with D hard to call. The germline V and J ends were trimmed by 5 bases and 0 bases, with 5 bases remaining between them. The CDR3 spans 12 residues. Germline assignment: CDR1 SGHTA and CDR2 FQGNSA. Here the CDR3 DNA reads TGTGCCAGCAGCCAAATCTCCTACGAGCAGTACTTC. Protein sequence: CASSQISYEQYF.

The gene calls are TRBV6-1 and TRBJ1-5, with D unresolved. The ends were cut back, 9 bases at V and 3 bases at J, with 12 bases in the middle. This CDR3 comprises 13 residues. The germline CDR1 and CDR2 sequences are MNHNS and SASEGT. CDR3: CASQPELNQPQHF. The CDR3 nucleotides read TGTGCCAGTCAACCGGAGCTCAATCAGCCCCAGCATTTT.

This clone was seen more than once but under ten times. The chain employs TRBV6-1 and TRBJ1-1; D not resolved. Germline lookup yields CDR1 MNHNS and CDR2 SASEGT. V lost 6 bases to trimming and J lost 2 bases, with 16 bases between them. The CDR3 length is 15 residues. Here the CDR3 DNA reads TGTGCCAGCAGCCAGTCACTAGCCGGCAACACTGAAGCTTTCTTT. Its protein product is CASSQSLAGNTEAFF.

This chain uses TRBV10-3 with TRBJ1-2, with TRBD1 matching over 9 bases. The CDR3 spans 14 residues. In germline, CDR1 is ENHRY, CDR2 SYGVKD. V lost 6 bases and J lost 4; bases outside the gene matches: 6. The CDR3 bases are TGTGCCATCAGGGGACAGGGCGCAGCCTATGGCTACACCTTC. This encodes CAIRGQGAAYGYTF.

The chain uses TRBV5-1 and TRBJ2-7; the D call may be TRBD1 or TRBD2 (6 bases each). The germline V gene encodes CDR1 SGHRS and CDR2 YFSETQ. V lost 0 bases to trimming and J lost 4 bases, with 14 bases between them. The CDR3 covers 15 residues. The CDR3 coding sequence is TGCGCCAGCAGCTTGGGGGGGGCGCGTGGGTACGAGCAGTACTTC. This translates into CASSLGGARGYEQYF.

The chain carries TRBV5-1 and TRBJ2-1, with 7 bases matching TRBD1. Losses at the gene ends were 1 base for V and 8 bases for J; bases not matched to a gene: 9. Germline V gene sequence: CDR1 SGHRS, CDR2 YFSETQ. The CDR3 is made up of 15 amino acids. The CDR3 DNA is TGCGCCAGCAGCTTGACCTCGACAGGGTTCGATGAGCAGTTCTTC. Its translation is CASSLTSTGFDEQFF.

The rearrangement links TRBV14 to TRBJ2-2; 12 nucleotides align to TRBD1. The CDR3 runs to 14 residues. Germline assignment: CDR1 SGHDN and CDR2 FVKESK. The trim removed 5 bases at V and 6 bases at J, leaving 1 base unmatched. The DNA of the CDR3 is TGTGCCAGCAGCGGGACAGGGGGCTCCGGGGAGCTGTTTTTT. It yields the protein CASSGTGGSGELFF.

This clone was observed a single time. CDR3 amino acids: CATTLGPWPLATSTDTQYF. The CDR3 DNA is TGTGCCACCACCTTGGGCCCCTGGCCCCTAGCGACTAGCACAGATACGCAGTATTTT. The V and J genes are TRBV6-4 and TRBJ2-3; a possible D gene is TRBD2 (6 bases). V lost 10 bases and J 0 bases, leaving 29 bases between the germline ends. CDR1 is MRHNA and CDR2 is SNTAGT in the germline V gene. The CDR3 has 19 residues.